What follows are 7 T cell receptor beta chains derived from one specimen sequenced in a study of identical twins. TCRdb independently ran MiXCR on the 5' RACE reads; one entry per CDR3 protein. Among 430,000 or so distinct CDR3 sequences listed, roughly 26% were seen once. This sample was also put to use in a study of T cells expressing NK-cell markers.

Sequencing was carried out using CD4+ T cells sorted from blood. Receptors originate from a woman under 30 in good health.

CDR3 in amino acids: CASTSTSGGYNEQFF. CDR3 DNA sequence: TGTGCCAGCACCTCGACTAGCGGGGGCTACAATGAGCAGTTCTTC. This sequence joins TRBV6-1 and TRBJ2-1, with 12 bases identical to TRBD2. Per the germline V gene, CDR1 is MNHNS and CDR2 is SASEGT. The ends lost 7 bases at V and 3 bases at J; junction bases unmatched: 4. CDR3 length: 15 residues.

This clonotype has only a few counts. The chain is built from TRBV12-3 or TRBV12-4 and TRBJ1-2; D is uncertain. The V gene lost 7 bases and the J gene lost 8 bases, with 11 bases spanning the gap. The CDR3 is 11 amino acids. CDR3 sequence: CASKFGEGYTF. CDR3 nucleotides: TGTGCCAGCAAATTCGGGGAGGGCTACACCTTC.

This clonotype came up once. The chain is built from TRBV5-1 and TRBJ2-3, with 9 bases fitting TRBD1. Germline V gene sequence: CDR1 SGHRS, CDR2 YFSETQ. V was pared by 0 bases and J by 4 bases, with 12 bases of the junction left unmatched. This CDR3 comprises 18 residues. CDR3 in DNA: TGCGCCAGCAGCTTGGTAGTAGTCGGGACAGGGAGGGCAGATACGCAGTATTTT. It codes for CASSLVVVGTGRADTQYF.

The chain has TRBV5-1 and TRBJ2-5, with D maybe TRBD2 (5 bases). The V gene lost 4 bases and the J gene lost 9 bases, with 19 bases spanning the gap. CDR1 and CDR2 from the germline V gene are SGHRS and YFSETQ. The CDR3 covers 14 residues. The DNA for the CDR3 is TGCGCCAGCAGCGATACCGGGGTCCTTACGGCCCAGTACTTC. The encoded protein is CASSDTGVLTAQYF.

This clonotype was detected only a few times. The chain combines TRBV3-1 with TRBJ1-1; D is unclear. The CDR3 totals 14 residues. V was shortened by 1 base and J by 1 base, with 7 bases between the two germline ends. CDR1 and CDR2 (germline): LGHDT, YNNKEL (reference sequence). The CDR3 here is CASSQVHANTEAFF. CDR3 coding DNA: TGTGCCAGCAGCCAAGTACACGCGAACACTGAAGCTTTCTTT.

This clonotype was counted a few times. V usage is TRBV20-1 and J usage is TRBJ2-7; D is possibly TRBD1 (5 bases). Germline-derived CDR1 and CDR2 are DFQATT and SNEGSKA (reference sequence). Trimming removed 2 bases at V and 3 bases at J, with 14 bases between. The CDR3 is 14 residues long. The CDR3 sequence is CSARLTGPHYEQYF. CDR3 sequence (DNA): TGCAGTGCTAGATTAACAGGCCCCCACTACGAGCAGTACTTC.

Only a few counts were recorded for this clonotype. This chain joins TRBV11-2 and TRBJ1-5; 10 nucleotides line up with TRBD1. The germline CDR1 and CDR2 sequences are SGHAT and FQNNGV. V shed 5 bases and J 3 bases; nucleotides not matched to a gene: 4. The CDR3 extends over 15 amino acids. The CDR3 DNA reads as TGTGCCAGCAGCCCCGGGACAGGGGACAATCAGCCCCAGCATTTT. This codes for CASSPGTGDNQPQHF.